This T cell receptor beta chain derives from a study of cytomegalovirus exposure and HLA in healthy donors. Study-wide results and limits: Later analysis identified 16,000 or so TCR beta sequences associated with HLA alleles, using a false discovery rate threshold of 0.05. Across donors, presence/absence analyses took sequencing depth to be roughly uniform.

Healthy bone marrow donors supplied every sample. The PCR ran on 60 Vbeta and 13 Jbeta primers. Authors' processing steps: Unique TCR beta chains totaled around 86 million in a later count, with approximately 11 million of them shared. Sequencing used immunoSEQ multiplex PCR; TCRdb keeps in-frame clones, though not all of them. From that table come the V and J calls and clone size; the DNA was used to work out D and trimming. The sample lists about 190,000 clones; around 67% were seen once. The ends were cut back, 3 bases at V and 4 bases at J, with 12 bases in the middle. Germline CDR1 reads MNHNS; CDR2 reads SASEGT. The CDR3 has 14 residues. On this clone itself: Its antigen is unknown.

This sequence was found in a woman aged 25-40 years in good health and CMV-seropositive. The gene calls are TRBV6-1 and TRBJ1-1; no definite D call. Sequenced: PBMCs. CDR3 in DNA: TGTGCCAGCAGTGACGGACGGGGAATCACTGAAGCTTTCTTT. Residues: CASSDGRGITEAFF.